This T cell receptor beta chain was profiled in a study of CD8+CD57+ T cells in acquired aplastic anemia. TCR beta VDJ combinations and CDR3 sequences were profiled from genomic DNA. MiXCR, run by TCRdb on the reads, gives a single entry per CDR3 protein. The sample has about 200,000 distinct CDR3 sequences, about 60% seen once. All patients picked for sequencing had shown, by flow cytometry, an expansion of CD8+CD57+ cells. In its sample, this clonotype was seen a few times. Its antigen remains unidentified. The study's findings and limits: Patients and controls shared 25 to 30 CD8+ CDR3 sequences.

The source material was sorted CD4+, CD8+, or CD8+CD57+ T cells (not recorded which) from PBMCs. This TCR was recovered from a human donor with aplastic anemia.

CDR3: CSYSGTSGSYNEQFF. In DNA, the CDR3 is TGCAGCTACTCCGGGACTAGCGGGAGTTACAATGAGCAGTTCTTC. J is TRBJ2-1 and V is TRBV29-1; 14 bases line up with TRBD2. The germline gives CDR1 SQVTM, CDR2 ANQGSEA. The length of the CDR3 is 15 residues. V lost 8 bases, J lost 4 bases, and 7 bases stayed unmatched.